Each of the 25 T cell receptor beta chains below was sequenced from the same sample in a study of T cells in localized non-small cell lung cancer. Method: immunoSEQ multiplex PCR; TCRdb's copy keeps in-frame clones and lacks some. The sample records some 64,000 clones, 80% to 90% being singletons. Material: PBMCs, obtained before any cancer treatment. All receptors derive from a man aged 40-75 years with stage II lung adenocarcinoma.

The rearrangement joins TRBV5-4 to TRBJ1-3, with D perhaps TRBD1 (6 bases). There are 17 residues in the CDR3. CDR1 and CDR2 (germline): SGHNT, YYREEE (reference sequence). Trimming removed 4 bases from V and 0 bases from J, with 17 bases in between. In nucleotides, the CDR3 is TGTGCCAGCAGCACAATACAGGGAACATTCTCTGGAAACACCATATATTTT. Amino acids: CASSTIQGTFSGNTIYF. Full variable domain (outside the CDR3, taken from reference TRBV5-4 and TRBJ1-3): ETGVTQSPTHLIKTRGQQVTLRCSSQSGHNTVSWYQQALGQGPQFIFQYYREEENGRGNFPPRFSGLQFPNYSSELNVNALELDDSALYLCASSTIQGTFSGNTIYFGEGSWLTVV.

The chain couples TRBV10-3 to TRBJ2-3; 10 bases match TRBD2. The CDR3 is 14 amino acids. The ends lost 9 bases at V and 2 bases at J; junction bases unmatched: 5. Germline lookup yields CDR1 ENHRY and CDR2 SYGVKD. In nucleotides, the CDR3 is TGTGCCATGAAGCGGGAGGGTAACACAGATACGCAGTATTTT. It yields the protein CAMKREGNTDTQYF.

The chain carries TRBV18 and TRBJ2-1, with 12 positions matching TRBD2. The ends lost 4 bases at V and 4 bases at J; junction bases unmatched: 11. The V gene's germline CDR1 is KGHSH and CDR2 LQKENI. CDR3 length equals 18 residues. The CDR3 loop reads CASSLTTSGRGEYNEQFF. The CDR3 DNA follows: TGTGCCAGCTCACTTACGACTAGCGGGAGAGGGGAATACAATGAGCAGTTCTTC.

A few counts support this clone. J is TRBJ1-1 and V is TRBV6-5, with D perhaps matching TRBD1 (5 bases). V gave up 7 bases and J gave up 2 bases, with 14 bases separating them. The CDR3 contains 14 residues. Per germline, CDR1 MNHEY and CDR2 SVGAGI. In nucleotides, the CDR3 is TGTGCCAGCACCCAACCGACAGCAAACACTGAAGCTTTCTTT. This translates into CASTQPTANTEAFF.

This chain uses TRBV19 with TRBJ2-7, with 10 positions matching TRBD1. The CDR3 is made up of 15 amino acids. Germline loops: CDR1 LNHDA, CDR2 SQIVND (reference sequence). J lost 4 bases, V lost 3 bases, and 6 bases had no gene match. The CDR3 loop reads CASSMTGGLLYEQYF. The DNA for the CDR3 is TGTGCCAGTAGTATGACAGGGGGCTTACTGTACGAGCAGTACTTC.

The rearrangement joins TRBV30 to TRBJ1-2; D not resolved. The CDR3 totals 14 residues. The V gene's germline CDR1 is GTSNPN and CDR2 SVGIG (reference sequence). Trimming cost V 7 bases and J 2 bases, with 17 bases left between them. In nucleotides, the CDR3 is TGTGCCTTCTCCCTTCGGGGAGGGAACTATGGCTACACCTTC. It specifies CAFSLRGGNYGYTF. The whole variable domain, filled in from reference TRBV30 and TRBJ1-2, reads SQTIHQWPATLVQPVGSPLSLECTVEGTSNPNLYWYRQAAGRGLQLLFYSVGIGQISSEVPQNLSASRPQDRQFILSSKKLLLSDSGFYLCAFSLRGGNYGYTFGSGTRLTVV.

The chain combines TRBV7-2 with TRBJ1-5; D call uncertain. Trimming stripped 5 bases from V and 1 base from J, with 6 bases between. This CDR3 is built from 13 residues. Per germline, CDR1 SGHTA and CDR2 FQGNSA. As DNA, the CDR3 is TGTGCCAGCAGCACACAGAGCAATCAGCCCCAGCATTTT. Translated: CASSTQSNQPQHF.

The chain links TRBV5-1 to TRBJ2-6; either TRBD1 or TRBD2 may supply D (6 bases each). The germline V and J ends were trimmed by 0 bases and 2 bases, with 9 bases remaining between them. CDR1 is SGHRS, CDR2 YFSETQ, per germline. The length of the CDR3 is 16 residues. CDR3: CASSLEGGPGANVLTF. The CDR3 coding sequence is TGCGCCAGCAGCTTGGAGGGGGGACCTGGGGCCAACGTCCTGACTTTC.

This sequence joins TRBV2 and TRBJ2-3; D ambiguous. The length of the CDR3 is 12 residues. CDR1 is SNHLY, CDR2 FYNNEI, per germline. V was clipped by 8 bases and J by 2 bases, with 8 bases between them. This CDR3 is CASSLTTDTQYF. CDR3 DNA: TGTGCCAGCTCCCTGACCACAGATACGCAGTATTTT. Based on the CDR3 plus reference TRBV2 and TRBJ2-3, the full variable domain is EPEVTQTPSHQVTQMGQEVILRCVPISNHLYFYWYRQILGQKVEFLVSFYNNEISEKSEIFDDQFSVERPDGSNFTLKIRSTKLEDSAMYFCASSLTTDTQYFGPGTRLTVL.

This CDR3 is CATGPRGGYEQYF. The CDR3 nucleotides read TGTGCCACCGGACCCCGGGGGGGGTACGAGCAGTACTTC. The V call is TRBV2, the J call TRBJ2-7, with TRBD2 matching 8 bases. V shed 10 bases, J shed 4 bases, and the junction held 9 bases outside the gene matches. Germline V gene data show CDR1 as SNHLY and CDR2 as FYNNEI. CDR3 size: 13 residues.

This chain connects TRBV5-8 to TRBJ1-1; unclear D gene. Per the germline V gene, CDR1 is SGHTS and CDR2 is YDEGEE. V was pared by 3 bases and J by 0 bases, with 6 bases between. The CDR3 length is 13 residues. In DNA form, the CDR3 reads TGTGCCAGCAGCTGGGATCTGAACACTGAAGCTTTCTTT. Protein: CASSWDLNTEAFF.

The chain couples TRBV7-9 to TRBJ2-1, with D possibly being TRBD1 or TRBD2 (6 bases each). This CDR3 spans 15 amino acids. The germline V and J ends were trimmed by 5 bases and 3 bases, with 14 bases remaining between them. The germline gives CDR1 SEHNR, CDR2 FQNEAQ (reference sequence). The CDR3 DNA is TGTGCCAGCAGCCTGAGGGGGGTGCGCTACAATGAGCAGTTCTTC. Amino acids: CASSLRGVRYNEQFF.

The chain has TRBV15 and TRBJ1-1; D might be TRBD1 (6 bases). V was clipped by 1 base and J by 1 base, with 10 bases between them. The CDR3 sequence is 15 residues long. The germline V gene has CDR1 LNHNV and CDR2 YYDKDF (reference sequence). CDR3 protein: CATSRGRGGNTEAFF. CDR3 nucleotides: TGTGCCACCAGCAGAGGCAGGGGTGGGAACACTGAAGCTTTCTTT.

This chain uses TRBV6-1 with TRBJ2-2; 11 bases line up with TRBD2. The V and J ends lost 4 bases and 1 base, in that order; junction bases with no gene match: 5. CDR1 and CDR2 (germline): MNHNS, SASEGT. This CDR3 is 17 amino acids long. CDR3 amino acids: CASSVVAGGVNTGELFF. The CDR3 DNA sequence: TGTGCCAGCAGTGTCGTAGCGGGAGGGGTGAACACCGGGGAGCTGTTTTTT.

The chain combines TRBV2 with TRBJ2-1, with 8 bases matching TRBD2. The CDR3 is made up of 16 amino acids. V lost 1 base to trimming and J lost 6 bases; unmatched junction nucleotides: 8. Germline CDR1 is SNHLY and CDR2 is FYNNEI. The CDR3 nucleotides are TGTGCCAGCAGTGAAGTTGAAGCGGGAGTGGGCAATGAGCAGTTCTTC. Translated, it gives CASSEVEAGVGNEQFF.

The V and J genes are TRBV10-1 and TRBJ2-1; D might be TRBD1 (5 bases). V lost 2 bases and J 1 base, leaving 9 bases between the germline ends. This CDR3 has 15 amino acids. Germline CDR1 and CDR2: WNHNN and SYGVQD (reference sequence). DNA for the CDR3: TGCGCCAGCAGTGAGGCCAGGGCTTCCTACAATGAGCAGTTCTTC. Amino acids: CASSEARASYNEQFF.

V gene TRBV6-5 combines with J gene TRBJ2-3, with 10 bases aligning to TRBD2. This CDR3 comprises 15 residues. The germline CDR1 and CDR2 sequences are MNHEY and SVGAGI. The trim removed 3 bases at V and 4 bases at J, leaving 4 bases unmatched. Here the CDR3 DNA reads TGTGCCAGCAGTTATCTAGCGGGAGTTCCAGATACGCAGTATTTT. Protein product: CASSYLAGVPDTQYF.

The gene calls are TRBV30 and TRBJ1-5; no clear D gene. The germline gives CDR1 GTSNPN, CDR2 SVGIG (reference sequence). The ends were cut back, 0 bases at V and 6 bases at J, with 6 bases in the middle. The CDR3 contains 12 residues. CDR3 in amino acids: CAWSVPGQPQHF. The CDR3, as DNA: TGTGCCTGGAGTGTACCCGGTCAGCCCCAGCATTTT.

V usage is TRBV7-2 and J usage is TRBJ1-1; 11 nucleotides align to TRBD1. J was trimmed by 1 base and V by 5 bases; bases with no gene match: 3. This CDR3 comprises 15 residues. Germline V gives CDR1 SGHTA, CDR2 FQGNSA. CDR3 nucleotide sequence: TGTGCCAGCAGCAGAGGGACAGGGGGGAACACTGAAGCTTTCTTT. Translated: CASSRGTGGNTEAFF.

The genes are TRBV25-1 and TRBJ2-2; D is unresolved. The CDR3 runs to 14 residues. Trimming pared 2 bases from V and 5 bases from J, leaving 9 bases between. From germline, CDR1 is MGHDK and CDR2 SYGVNS. CDR3 DNA: TGTGCCAGCAGTGAAGCCGTGGGAACCGGGGAGCTGTTTTTT. Its protein is CASSEAVGTGELFF.

The rearrangement links TRBV7-9 to TRBJ2-5; 11 nucleotides align to TRBD1. The length of the CDR3 is 16 residues. The germline V gene has CDR1 SEHNR and CDR2 FQNEAQ (reference sequence). V lost 4 bases to trimming and J lost 5 bases; unmatched junction nucleotides: 9. The CDR3 protein is CASSWRTGGSGETQYF. The CDR3 DNA is TGTGCCAGCAGCTGGCGGACAGGGGGCAGTGGGGAGACCCAGTACTTC.

The chain couples TRBV10-3 to TRBJ1-1; possible D gene TRBD1, 6 bases. The germline gives CDR1 ENHRY, CDR2 SYGVKD. The CDR3 runs to 13 residues. The ends were cut back, 8 bases at V and 8 bases at J, with 18 bases in the middle. CDR3 sequence reads: CAIAEGGRVEAFF. CDR3 nucleotide sequence: TGTGCCATCGCCGAGGGGGGGCGGGTAGAAGCTTTCTTT.

As concerns this clone: One junction end disagrees with the germline gene, perhaps due to a read error. The chain combines TRBV15 with TRBJ2-1; 7 positions agree with TRBD1. Germline V lookup: CDR1 LNHNV, CDR2 YYDKDF (reference sequence). The CDR3 is 15 amino acids. The CDR3 sequence: CATSRDTGVAGNWVF. The CDR3 nucleotides are TGTGCCACCAGCAGAGATACAGGGGTGGCCGGTAACTGGGTCTTC.

The J gene is TRBJ1-2, the V gene TRBV15; D is uncertain. Germline V gives CDR1 LNHNV, CDR2 YYDKDF (reference sequence). CDR3 length equals 15 residues. Trimming removed 0 bases from V and 2 bases from J, with 10 bases in between. This chain's CDR3 is CATSRDNPSNYGYTF. CDR3 bases: TGTGCCACCAGCAGAGATAACCCTTCAAACTATGGCTACACCTTC.

The gene calls are TRBV5-4 and TRBJ2-3; 7 bases map to TRBD1. CDR1 is SGHNT and CDR2 is YYREEE in the germline V gene (reference sequence). This CDR3 spans 15 amino acids. Trimming took 7 bases from V and 3 from J; bases not matched to a gene: 11. CDR3 protein: CASLPRGQTTDTQYF. As DNA, the CDR3 is TGTGCCAGCTTGCCCCGGGGACAGACGACAGATACGCAGTATTTT.